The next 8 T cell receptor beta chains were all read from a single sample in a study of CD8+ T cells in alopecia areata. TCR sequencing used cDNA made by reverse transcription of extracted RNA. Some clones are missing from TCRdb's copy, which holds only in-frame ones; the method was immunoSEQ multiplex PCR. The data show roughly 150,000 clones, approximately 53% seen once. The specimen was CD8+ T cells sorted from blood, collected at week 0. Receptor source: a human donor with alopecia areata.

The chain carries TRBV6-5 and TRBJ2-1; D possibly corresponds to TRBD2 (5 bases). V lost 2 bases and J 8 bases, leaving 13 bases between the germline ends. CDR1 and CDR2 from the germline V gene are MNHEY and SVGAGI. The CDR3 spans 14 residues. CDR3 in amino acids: CASSYERSRDEQFF. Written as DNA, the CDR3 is TGTGCCAGCAGTTACGAGCGGTCTCGGGATGAGCAGTTCTTC.

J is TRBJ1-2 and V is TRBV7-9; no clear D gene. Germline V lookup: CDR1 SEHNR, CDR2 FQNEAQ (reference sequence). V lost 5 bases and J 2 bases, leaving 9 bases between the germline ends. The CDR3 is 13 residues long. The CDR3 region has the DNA TGTGCCAGCAGCGCCACGGAAAACTATGGCTACACCTTC. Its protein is CASSATENYGYTF.

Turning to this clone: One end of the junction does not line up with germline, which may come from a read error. The CDR3 region is CASSQDPPAGAADTQYF. Written as DNA, the CDR3 is TGCGCCAGCAGCCAAGATCCCCCAGCGGGGGCCGCAGATACGCAGTATTTT. The chain links TRBV5-5 to TRBJ2-3; 8 bases are a match to TRBD2. Per germline, CDR1 SGHKS and CDR2 YYEKEE (reference sequence). The CDR3 has 17 amino acids.

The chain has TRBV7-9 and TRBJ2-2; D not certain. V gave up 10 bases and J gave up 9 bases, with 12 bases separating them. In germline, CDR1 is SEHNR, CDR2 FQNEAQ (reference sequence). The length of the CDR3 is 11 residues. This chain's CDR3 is CATDPTRELFF. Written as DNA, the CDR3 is TGTGCCACCGACCCAACCAGGGAGCTGTTTTTT.

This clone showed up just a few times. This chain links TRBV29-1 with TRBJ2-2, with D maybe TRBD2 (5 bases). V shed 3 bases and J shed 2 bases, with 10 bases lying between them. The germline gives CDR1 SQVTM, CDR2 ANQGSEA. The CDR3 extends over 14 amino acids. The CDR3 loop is CSVERGKNTGELFF. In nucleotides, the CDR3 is TGCAGCGTTGAGCGAGGGAAAAACACCGGGGAGCTGTTTTTT.

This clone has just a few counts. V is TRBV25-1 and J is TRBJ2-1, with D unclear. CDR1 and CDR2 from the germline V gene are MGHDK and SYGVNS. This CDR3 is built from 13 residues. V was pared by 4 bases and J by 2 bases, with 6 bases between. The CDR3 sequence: CASSVTPYNEQFF. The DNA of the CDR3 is TGTGCCAGCAGTGTGACACCCTACAATGAGCAGTTCTTC.

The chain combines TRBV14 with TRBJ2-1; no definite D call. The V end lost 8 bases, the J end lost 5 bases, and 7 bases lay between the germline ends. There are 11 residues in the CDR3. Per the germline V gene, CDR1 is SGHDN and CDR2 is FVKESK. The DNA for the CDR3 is TGTGCCAGCTCAAGGGACAATGAGCAGTTCTTC. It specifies CASSRDNEQFF. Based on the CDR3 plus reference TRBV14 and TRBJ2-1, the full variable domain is EAGVTQFPSHSVIEKGQTVTLRCDPISGHDNLYWYRRVMGKEIKFLLHFVKESKQDESGMPNNRFLAERTGGTYSTLKVQPAELEDSGVYFCASSRDNEQFFGPGTRLTVL.

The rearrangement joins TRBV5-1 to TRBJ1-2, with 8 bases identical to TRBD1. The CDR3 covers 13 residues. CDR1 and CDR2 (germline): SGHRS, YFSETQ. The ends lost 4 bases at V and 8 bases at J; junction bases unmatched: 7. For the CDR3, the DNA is TGCGCCAGCAGCGCCGGACAGGGCGGAGGCTACACCTTC. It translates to CASSAGQGGGYTF.